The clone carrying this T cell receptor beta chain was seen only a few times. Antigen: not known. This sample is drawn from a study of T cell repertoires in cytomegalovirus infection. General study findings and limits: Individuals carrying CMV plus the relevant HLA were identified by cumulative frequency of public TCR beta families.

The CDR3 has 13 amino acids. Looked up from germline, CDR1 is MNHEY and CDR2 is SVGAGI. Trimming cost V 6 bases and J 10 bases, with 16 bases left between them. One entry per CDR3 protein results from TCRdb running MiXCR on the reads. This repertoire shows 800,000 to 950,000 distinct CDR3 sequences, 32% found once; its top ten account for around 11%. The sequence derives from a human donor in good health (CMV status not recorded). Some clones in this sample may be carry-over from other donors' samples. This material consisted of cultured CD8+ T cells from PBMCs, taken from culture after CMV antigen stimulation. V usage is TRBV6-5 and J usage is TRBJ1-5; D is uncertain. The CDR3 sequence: CASSIGPTAPQHF. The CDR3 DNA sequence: TGTGCCAGCAGCATTGGACCAACTGCTCCCCAGCATTTT.